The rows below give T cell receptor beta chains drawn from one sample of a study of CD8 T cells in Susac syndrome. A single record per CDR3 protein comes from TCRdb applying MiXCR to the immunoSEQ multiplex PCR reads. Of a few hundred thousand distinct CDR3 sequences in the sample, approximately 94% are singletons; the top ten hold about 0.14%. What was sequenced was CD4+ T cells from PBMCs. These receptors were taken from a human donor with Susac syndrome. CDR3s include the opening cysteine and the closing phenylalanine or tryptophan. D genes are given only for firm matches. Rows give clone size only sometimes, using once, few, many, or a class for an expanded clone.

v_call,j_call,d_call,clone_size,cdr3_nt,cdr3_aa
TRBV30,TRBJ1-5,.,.,TGTGCCTGGAGTGTACCCTGGGGGGGCCCTCAGCCCCAGCATTTT,CAWSVPWGGPQPQHF
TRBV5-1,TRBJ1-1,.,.,TGCGCCAGCAGCTTGCGGGATGAGGGCACTGAAGCTTTCTTT,CASSLRDEGTEAFF
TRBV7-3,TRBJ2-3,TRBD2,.,TGTGCCAGCAGCTTATCTCCAAGCGGGGGGCGGTATACGCAGTATTTT,CASSLSPSGGRYTQYF
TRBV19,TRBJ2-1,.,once,TGTGCCAGTAGTATAAAGGCGGGCCTTCCGACCTACAATGAGCAGTTCTTC,CASSIKAGLPTYNEQFF
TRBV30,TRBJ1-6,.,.,TGTGCCCGAGCGACCCGAGGCTATAATTCACCCCTCCACTTT,CARATRGYNSPLHF
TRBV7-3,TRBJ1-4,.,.,TGTGCCAGCAGCTTAAATGCTAGGAATGAAAAACTGTTTTTT,CASSLNARNEKLFF
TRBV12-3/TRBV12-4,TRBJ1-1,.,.,TGTGCCAGCAGTTTCAATAAGGATACTGAAGCTTTCTTT,CASSFNKDTEAFF
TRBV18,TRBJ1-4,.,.,TGTGCCAGCTCACCAGGGACCGGGAAGATGGGAAAACTGTTTTTT,CASSPGTGKMGKLFF
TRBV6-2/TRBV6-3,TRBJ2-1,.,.,TGTGCCAGCACCCTCCCGACAGCACAGGCGTTCTTC,CASTLPTAQAFF
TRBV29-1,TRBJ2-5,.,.,TGCAGCGTTAACGCGGTAACACAGCAAGAGACCCAGTACTTC,CSVNAVTQQETQYF
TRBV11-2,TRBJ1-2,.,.,TGTGCCAGCAGCCGCCCAGGGGCTAACTATGGCTACACCTTC,CASSRPGANYGYTF
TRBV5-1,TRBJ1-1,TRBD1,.,TGCGCCAGCAGCGCCGGGACAGGAATTATGAACACTGAAGCTTTCTTT,CASSAGTGIMNTEAFF
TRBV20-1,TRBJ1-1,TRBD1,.,TGCAGTGCTAGAGATGGACAGGGGTTTATGGGAGCTTTCTTT,CSARDGQGFMGAFF
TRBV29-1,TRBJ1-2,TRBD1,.,TGCAGCGTCCCCCCAGGGGGAGGGCCGAGTGGCTACACCTTC,CSVPPGGGPSGYTF
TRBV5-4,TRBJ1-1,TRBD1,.,TGTGCCAGCAGCTCTGGACAGGGTGGAACTGAAGTTTTCTTT,CASSSGQGGTEVFF
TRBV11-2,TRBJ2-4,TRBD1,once,TGTGCCAGCAGCCTAAGACAGGGTCGAGTCAAAAACATTCAGTACTTC,CASSLRQGRVKNIQYF
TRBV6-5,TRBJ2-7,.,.,TGTGCCAGCGGGCTGACGACAGGATTGTACGAGCAGTACTTC,CASGLTTGLYEQYF
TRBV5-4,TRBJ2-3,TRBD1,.,TGTGCCAGCAATGGACAGGGGGCGGCAGATACGCAGTATTTT,CASNGQGAADTQYF
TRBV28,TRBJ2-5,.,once,TGTGCCAGCAGTCCCCCCTCAGTGCGGGAGACCCAGTACTTC,CASSPPSVRETQYF
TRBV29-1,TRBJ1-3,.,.,TGCAGCGTCGGCCTCGGGCAGATTGGAAACACCATATATTTT,CSVGLGQIGNTIYF